This is a list of T cell receptor beta chains from one sample in a study of blood T cell repertoires in COVID-19. Using immunoSEQ multiplex PCR, the repertoire was profiled, and TCRdb retains in-frame clones only, with some absent. The sample yields roughly 150,000 clones, 80% to 90% seen once. The sequenced sample consisted of peripheral blood. These receptors were obtained from a woman in her 70s with acute or convalescent COVID-19. The CDR3 runs from the conserved cysteine through the conserved F or W.

14 TRBV19 CASSVGTGPGTQYF
14 TRBV28 CASRQGSGANVLTF
17 TRBV19 CASTPFVLEGQYYGYTF
15 TRBV6-5 CASSPQTTTNYGYTF
14 TRBV19 CASSIYGGGTEAFF
14 TRBV18 CASSPPVPGGGYTF
15 TRBV6-6 CASSLAGGQVDTQYF
13 TRBV19 CASSGEWNSPLHF
13 TRBV29-1 CSTAQRSGEKLFF
15 TRBV3-1/TRBV3-2 CASSQRTGSNQPQHF
17 TRBV13 CASSPLRGGGPEGTQYF
17 TRBV5-1 CASSSLPAGKNTGELFF
14 TRBV19 CASSTDRDRDGYTF
14 TRBV2 CASSDTASNQPQHF
15 TRBV6-2/TRBV6-3 CASSVGGGQGYGYTF
15 TRBV20-1 CSASVRSSYNSPLHF
15 TRBV18 CASSPPSRANTEAFF
15 TRBV6-5 CASSYSGSGNEKLFF
13 TRBV27 CASTRPGGNEQFF
14 TRBV13 CASSVRTGAETQYF
17 TRBV4-1 CASSQDRGQVTLLGYTF
13 TRBV7-2 CASSPNYGETQYF
14 TRBV7-9 CASSSGGFNYGYTF
16 TRBV6-2/TRBV6-3 CASSYSPGILNTEAFF
15 TRBV7-2 CASRPAVSSYNEQFF
14 TRBV7-9 CASSLQEGPGGYTF
14 TRBV3-1/TRBV3-2 CASSQVGDSYGYTF
13 TRBV18 CASRGQGNQPQHF
17 TRBV7-9 CASSLGLDGRMNTEAFF
14 TRBV6-5 CASSYPGLSGEQYF
12 TRBV30 CAWGQGAGEQYF
14 TRBV6-5 CASSPRQTNQPQHF
18 TRBV14 CASSQGGRDRVSYNEQFF
15 TRBV7-9 CASSLVGLRGTEAFF
15 TRBV7-2 CASSWDRGSNQPQHF
11 TRBV28 CASSPGTGPTF